A selection of T cell receptor beta chains follows, all from one sample in a study of blood T cell repertoires in COVID-19. The data were produced by immunoSEQ multiplex PCR, yet TCRdb's version contains in-frame clones alone and is incomplete. The data contain over 300,000 clones, over 75% of them singletons. The material sequenced was PBMCs or T cells enriched from blood (not recorded which). The receptors originated from a young man who had recovered from COVID-19. The CDR3 runs from the conserved cysteine through the conserved F or W. A D gene is named only where the DNA matches it firmly. Not every row has a clone size; where given, it reads once, few, many or a size class.

D	V	J	size	DNA	CDR3
.	TRBV19	TRBJ1-3	.	TGTGCCAGTAGTATGAGGGACTGGACATCTGGAAACACCATATATTTT	CASSMRDWTSGNTIYF
TRBD1	TRBV10-3	TRBJ1-2	.	TGTGCCATCAGAGAAAATCCCGGGACAGTAAGCGGCTACACCTTC	CAIRENPGTVSGYTF
.	TRBV7-9	TRBJ1-2	few	TGTGCCAGCAGCTTAGCCGGGCCGACGGCGGGGGGAGCTGGCTACACCTTC	CASSLAGPTAGGAGYTF
.	TRBV19	TRBJ2-1	.	TGTGCCAGTAGTACGAACAGGAATTCCTACAATGAGCAGTTCTTC	CASSTNRNSYNEQFF
.	TRBV12-3/TRBV12-4	TRBJ1-5	.	TGTGCCAGCAGTTTGAGTTCCGGTCAGCCCCAGCATTTT	CASSLSSGQPQHF
.	TRBV15	TRBJ1-5	.	TGTGCCACCAGCAGATACGGGACAAAAGATAGCAATCAGCCCCAGCATTTT	CATSRYGTKDSNQPQHF
TRBD2	TRBV5-4	TRBJ2-3	.	TGTGCCAGCAGCTCGAGGGGACTAGCGGGGCGCGCAGATACGCAGTATTTT	CASSSRGLAGRADTQYF
.	TRBV5-1	TRBJ2-5	.	TGCGCCAGCAGCCCGCAGGGGGGTCAAGAGACCCAGTACTTC	CASSPQGGQETQYF
TRBD1	TRBV2	TRBJ2-5	.	TGTGCCAGCAGTGAACGGCCGGACAGGGGGCTGGAGACCCAGTACTTC	CASSERPDRGLETQYF
TRBD2	TRBV30	TRBJ2-2	.	TGTGCCTGGAGACTAGCGGGGATCGGGGAGCTGTTTTTT	CAWRLAGIGELFF
TRBD2	TRBV7-9	TRBJ2-1	once	TGTGCCAGCAGGCTAGCGGGGGGCCCGAATGAGCAGTTCTTC	CASRLAGGPNEQFF
TRBD1	TRBV10-3	TRBJ1-5	few	TGTGCCATCAGTGTCGGGACAGGGTCCAATCAGCCCCAGCATTTT	CAISVGTGSNQPQHF
TRBD2	TRBV5-4	TRBJ2-7	.	TGTGCCAGCAGCTTAAGCGGGGGCAGCTCCTACGAGCAGTACTTC	CASSLSGGSSYEQYF
.	TRBV5-1	TRBJ2-7	.	TGCGCCAGCAGCTTCGGTTCCGGGAGTTACGAGCAGTACTTC	CASSFGSGSYEQYF
.	TRBV7-2	TRBJ1-2	.	TGTGCCAGCAGCCCCCAGATCTCCTATGGCTACACCTTC	CASSPQISYGYTF
.	TRBV24-1	TRBJ2-7	.	TGTGCCACCAGTGATGCTGTCGGGTGGGAGCAGTACTTC	CATSDAVGWEQYF
.	TRBV21-1	TRBJ2-7	.	TGTGCCAGCAGCAAAGGGTCCCGGACAGGGCTTTCCTACGAGCAGTACTTC	CASSKGSRTGLSYEQYF
.	TRBV19	TRBJ1-1	.	TGTGCCAGTAGTATAGATCGAGGAGGTGTCTCTGAAGCTTTCTTT	CASSIDRGGVSEAFF
.	TRBV5-1	TRBJ1-6	.	TGCGCCAGCAGCTTAGGCAGCAGGGTCGGACATAATTCACCCCTCCACTTT	CASSLGSRVGHNSPLHF
TRBD1	TRBV4-3	TRBJ1-2	.	TGCGCCAGCAGCCAACAGACAGGGGGCTACACCTTC	CASSQQTGGYTF
TRBD1	TRBV25-1	TRBJ1-4	.	TGTGCCAGCAGTAACCGGGACAGGGGGCCTGAGTCTAATGAAAAACTGTTTTTT	CASSNRDRGPESNEKLFF
TRBD2	TRBV11-2	TRBJ2-7	.	TGTGCCAGCAGCCCCCGCCAGCGGGGGGGCTTCTACGAGCAGTACTTC	CASSPRQRGGFYEQYF
.	TRBV7-2	TRBJ1-6	.	TGTGCCAGCAGTGACGGGGGGTACGGAAATTCACCCCTCCACTTT	CASSDGGYGNSPLHF
.	TRBV5-6	TRBJ2-5	.	TGTGCCAGCAGCTTGGTAAAGGTCCGGGTCGGACAAGAGACCCAGTACTTC	CASSLVKVRVGQETQYF
.	TRBV12-5	TRBJ1-1	once	TGTGCTAGTGGTTTGGAAACTAGTGAAGCTTTCTTT	CASGLETSEAFF
TRBD1	TRBV3-1/TRBV3-2	TRBJ1-4	.	TGTGCCAGCAGCCAACCCTGGGACAGAATATCGGGTGAAAAACTGTTTTTT	CASSQPWDRISGEKLFF
.	TRBV9	TRBJ1-2	.	TGTGCCAGCAGCGTAGGGCACCCCTGGGGCTACACCTTC	CASSVGHPWGYTF
.	TRBV5-1	TRBJ2-1	.	TGCGCCAGCAGGCTCATGCTAGCGAGCTCCTACAATGAGCAGTTCTTC	CASRLMLASSYNEQFF
.	TRBV24-1	TRBJ1-1	.	TGTGCCACCAGTGACCCCACCACGGGGAACACTGAAGCTTTCTTT	CATSDPTTGNTEAFF
TRBD1	TRBV5-4	TRBJ1-1	.	TGTGCCGGCAGCCCCCAGGGGGACAGGCATGAAGCTTTCTTT	CAGSPQGDRHEAFF
.	TRBV21-1	TRBJ2-7	.	TGTGCCAGCAGCAAAGGGCGGGACCCATCGAGGGGGACAGCCTACGAGCAGTACTTC	CASSKGRDPSRGTAYEQYF
TRBD1	TRBV4-2	TRBJ2-7	.	TGTGCCAGCAGCCAAGAGGATGGACAGGGGAACGAGCAGTACTTC	CASSQEDGQGNEQYF
.	TRBV14	TRBJ1-2	.	TGTGCCAGCAGCCAAGGCAGTTACTATGGCTACACCTTC	CASSQGSYYGYTF
.	TRBV9	TRBJ1-1	.	TGTGCCAGCAGCGTAGGAGAACAGGCGTGGGCTGAAGCTTTCTTT	CASSVGEQAWAEAFF
TRBD1	TRBV6-5	TRBJ2-7	.	TGTGCCAGCACTGCGGACAGGAGCTCCTACGAGCAGTACTTC	CASTADRSSYEQYF
.	TRBV4-3	TRBJ1-6	.	TGCGCCAGCAGCCCCGATGTTCGGGATTCACCCCTCCACTTT	CASSPDVRDSPLHF
.	TRBV11-2	TRBJ1-5	.	TGTGCCAGCAGCAACCTCGGGCAGCCCCAGCATTTT	CASSNLGQPQHF
TRBD1	TRBV24-1	TRBJ2-3	.	TGTGCCACGAGTGGCTCCTTTGACAGGGGGCATTTTGATACGCAGTATTTT	CATSGSFDRGHFDTQYF
TRBD1	TRBV12-3/TRBV12-4	TRBJ1-4	.	TGTGCCAGCAGTCCGCGGACAGGGAAACTGTTTTTT	CASSPRTGKLFF
TRBD2	TRBV25-1	TRBJ2-3	.	TGTGCCATCCCTAGGCGACTAGCGGCAGATACGCAGTATTTT	CAIPRRLAADTQYF
.	TRBV27	TRBJ2-5	few	TGTGCCAGCAGTTTGTCCTTAGGGGGTGGGGAGACCCAGTACTTC	CASSLSLGGGETQYF
TRBD1	TRBV7-8	TRBJ1-5	.	TGTGCCAGCAGCGCCGCAGGGGGTTTGAGCAATCAGCCCCAGCATTTT	CASSAAGGLSNQPQHF
.	TRBV12-3/TRBV12-4	TRBJ1-1	.	TGTGCCAGCAGTTTCCCTGGACACAGTGAAGCTTTCTTT	CASSFPGHSEAFF
.	TRBV6-6	TRBJ1-1	.	TGTGCCAGCAGTTTTCCTCAAACCGACAGATTTCGAGGAGCTTTCTTT	CASSFPQTDRFRGAFF
.	TRBV7-9	TRBJ1-2	.	TGTGCCAGCGGACTTAGGGCGTCTCTGGAAGGCTACACCTTC	CASGLRASLEGYTF